The entry below describes one TCR beta chain. Its target is unknown. The naive CD8+ gate required CD45RO-CCR7+CD27+CD95- phenotype. Researchers prepared the TRB cDNA libraries using 5' RACE with UMI labels. Each CDR3 protein gets one entry in TCRdb, which reprocessed the 5' RACE reads and gives no DNA. This repertoire includes some 99,000 distinct CDR3 sequences. The data derive from a study of CXCR3-negative and CXCR3-positive naive CD8 T cells. General study findings and limits: TRB CDR3 hydrophobicity was greater in CXCR3-positive naive cells than in CXCR3-negative naive cells. Unlike memory cells, which differed, naive CXCR3-negative and CXCR3-positive cells had similar TRBV-TRBJ usage. Naive subsets were similarly diverse, while memory CD8+ repertoires were much less diverse.

The V gene's germline CDR1 is MDHEN and CDR2 SYDVKM. The CDR3 totals 15 residues. This receptor was obtained from a human donor in good health. Some clones in this sample may be carry-over from other donors' samples. This rearrangement joins TRBV28 to TRBJ2-5; with no DNA, the TCRdb D assignment of TRBD2 cannot be verified. The sequencing sample was made of naive CXCR3+ CD8+ T cells from blood. Regarding subset: CD45RO-CCR7+CD27+CD95- naive CD8+ T cells expressing CXCR3 (TNR3+). This chain's CDR3 is CASRRLADGVETQYF.